The 3 T cell receptor beta chains presented below share a single source sample, sequenced in a study of blood T cell repertoires in COVID-19 (dated by TCRdb to 2020 to 2022). The library relied on the immunoSEQ multiplex PCR assay. TCRdb limited this immuneACCESS table to in-frame rearrangements with V and J called. A share of clones is missing; checked studies link under half to unresolved V genes, and the rest is unexplained. This sample holds about 240,000 clones; about 90% were observed only once. Roughly 3.1% of the sample comes from the top ten. Sequences were obtained from PBMCs or T cells enriched from blood (not recorded which). The receptors were sampled from a woman aged 40 to 50 with acute COVID-19.

The chain uses TRBV11-2 and TRBJ2-5; TRBD2 is a possible D gene (5 bases). The V gene's germline CDR1 is SGHAT and CDR2 FQNNGV. This CDR3 spans 13 amino acids. The V gene lost 5 bases and the J gene lost 5 bases, with 12 bases spanning the gap. CDR3 in DNA: TGTGCCAGCAGCCGTCGGACTTCGGAGACCCAGTACTTC. Protein: CASSRRTSETQYF.

The V call is TRBV9, the J call TRBJ2-1; 7 bases align to TRBD2. J gave up 0 bases and V 3 bases, and 9 bases lay outside the gene matches. The germline V gene has CDR1 SGDLS and CDR2 YYNGEE. This CDR3 region has 17 residues. As DNA, the CDR3 is TGTGCCAGCAGCGGACCTAGCGGAAAAAGCTCCTACAATGAGCAGTTCTTC. Amino acids: CASSGPSGKSSYNEQFF.

The chain couples TRBV2 to TRBJ2-1, with TRBD2 matching over 7 bases. V gave up 7 bases and J gave up 4 bases; unmatched junction bases: 13. The CDR3 extends over 16 amino acids. Germline values: CDR1 SNHLY, CDR2 FYNNEI. The DNA of the CDR3 is TGTGCCAGCAATTGGTACTGGCGAGCGGGGTACAATGAGCAGTTCTTC. This encodes CASNWYWRAGYNEQFF. Full variable domain (missing parts from reference TRBV2 and TRBJ2-1): EPEVTQTPSHQVTQMGQEVILRCVPISNHLYFYWYRQILGQKVEFLVSFYNNEISEKSEIFDDQFSVERPDGSNFTLKIRSTKLEDSAMYFCASNWYWRAGYNEQFFGPGTRLTVL.